The T cell receptor beta chain described here comes from a study of T-cell memory formation after mild COVID-19 (dated by TCRdb to the early 2020s). Study-wide context: TCR sequence clusters from the two donors were largely donor specific. In a couple of donors, T-cell clones that expanded and contracted after mild COVID-19 were tracked by sequencing TCRalpha and TCRbeta repertoires over time. Two young, previously healthy adult volunteers made up the cohort, one male and one female. Results and caveats for the whole study, not just this receptor: The study included only a couple of mild cases, and larger cohorts that include severe cases with pre-infection samples were judged to be necessary. Contracting CD4+ clones turned up mainly in the CM and EM memory subsets, whereas EMRA was where CD8+ clones were enriched. Clones contracting from day 15 to 85 had balanced CD4/CD8 phenotypes, while a second wave expanding from day 15 to 37 was biased towards CD4+. SARS-CoV-2 specificity was not confirmed for the second-wave clones peaking on day 37. Some responding clones were found in pre-infection memory, which suggests that pre-existing cross-reactive memory T cells took part in the SARS-CoV-2 response.

CDR1 and CDR2 are drawn from the germline V gene: SGHTA, FQGNSA. The CDR3 spans 15 residues, from the cysteine through the phenylalanine. The entry retains the CDR3 DNA only, 45 bases that are in frame from base 1. V loses 4 bases at its end and J loses 2 bases; junction bases beyond the gene matches: 7. PBMCs were isolated by Ficoll-Paque density gradient centrifugation. The table lists this clonotype with many counts. It lacks a known antigen. No base-level quality is on record; no much larger clone is a single base apart. Sequencing was performed on an Illumina NovaSeq 6000. TCRalpha and TCRbeta cDNA libraries were constructed by 5'RACE with constant-segment primers, with sample barcodes and unique molecular identifiers being introduced. RNA was extracted from every sample with Trizol reagent. Libraries were amplified in two PCR steps, with a second sample barcode and Illumina TruSeq adapters added in the second step. Sequencing of the libraries was done on an Illumina NovaSeq, producing 2 x 150 bp paired-end reads. As for the original processing: With migec v1.2.7, reads were demultiplexed and then collapsed into UMI-guided consensus sequences. Using mixcr v2.1.11, UMI consensuses were aligned to TRA and TRB V and J templates and then assembled into clonotypes. Clonotypes were classified as expanded or contracted when called significant by both edgeR and NoisET, with noise models trained on biological replicates. For edgeR calls, a false discovery rate-adjusted p below 0.01 and a log2 fold-change threshold of 1 were applied. As an exploratory analysis of dynamics, max-normalized trajectories of the 1000 most abundant clonotypes were examined by PCA with hierarchical clustering. Separately sequenced CD4+ and CD8+ repertoires were used to assign the CD4 or CD8 phenotype of responding clones. Using fastp trimming at Q25 and MiXCR clonotype assembly, TCRdb reanalyzed the public sequencing data and kept in-frame beta chains. Each entry is one CDR3 protein sequence, shown with its most common DNA and genes. It is TCRdb's table, rather than the study itself, that gives the V and J calls and clone size. This sample gives about 240,000 distinct CDR3 sequences in total; 8% to 9.5% of them show up just once. The biggest ten clones account for more than 20% of the sample.

This clonotype was sampled from a man between 18 and 35 years old who had mild COVID-19 (a few samples of this study predate the infection). The sample titles of this study are shuffled in the database, so cell type and time point are left out; the donor was told from shared clones. The rearranged chain carries TRBV7-2 and TRBJ2-5; 7 central bases correspond to TRBD1. Sequencing used PBMCs or a T cell subset sorted from them (not recorded which). The nucleotide sequence reads as follows: TGTGCCAGCAGCTGGACTCCGGGACAGCAAGAGACCCAGTACTTC. This gives the protein CASSWTPGQQETQYF.